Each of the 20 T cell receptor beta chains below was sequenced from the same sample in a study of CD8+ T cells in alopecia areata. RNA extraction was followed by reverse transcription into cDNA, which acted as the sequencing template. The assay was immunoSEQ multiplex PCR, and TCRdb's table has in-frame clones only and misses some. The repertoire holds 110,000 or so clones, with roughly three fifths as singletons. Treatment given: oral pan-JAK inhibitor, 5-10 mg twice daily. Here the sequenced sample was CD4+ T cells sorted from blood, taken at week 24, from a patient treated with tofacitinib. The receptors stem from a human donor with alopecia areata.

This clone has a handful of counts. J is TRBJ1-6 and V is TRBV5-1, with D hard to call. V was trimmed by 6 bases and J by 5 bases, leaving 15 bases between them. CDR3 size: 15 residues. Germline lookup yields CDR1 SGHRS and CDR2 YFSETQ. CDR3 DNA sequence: TGCGCCAGCACTACTGGGCAGGCAAATAATTCACCCCTCCACTTT. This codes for CASTTGQANNSPLHF. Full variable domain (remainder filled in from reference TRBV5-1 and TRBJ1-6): KAGVTQTPRYLIKTRGQQVTLSCSPISGHRSVSWYQQTPGQGLQFLFEYFSETQRNKGNFPGRFSGRQFSNSRSEMNVSTLELGDSALYLCASTTGQANNSPLHFGNGTRLTVT.

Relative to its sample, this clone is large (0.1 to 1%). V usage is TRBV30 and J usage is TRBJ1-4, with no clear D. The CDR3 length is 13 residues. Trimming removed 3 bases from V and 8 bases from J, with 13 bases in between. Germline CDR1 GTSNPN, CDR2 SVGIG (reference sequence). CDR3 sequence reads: CAWRMNEYEKLFF. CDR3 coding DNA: TGTGCCTGGAGAATGAACGAATACGAAAAACTGTTTTTT.

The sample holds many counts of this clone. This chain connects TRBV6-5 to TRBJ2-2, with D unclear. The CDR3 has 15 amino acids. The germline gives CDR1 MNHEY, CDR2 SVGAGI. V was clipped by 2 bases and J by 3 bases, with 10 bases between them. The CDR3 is CASSYGQFDTGELFF. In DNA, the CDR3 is TGTGCCAGCAGTTACGGGCAGTTTGACACCGGGGAGCTGTTTTTT.

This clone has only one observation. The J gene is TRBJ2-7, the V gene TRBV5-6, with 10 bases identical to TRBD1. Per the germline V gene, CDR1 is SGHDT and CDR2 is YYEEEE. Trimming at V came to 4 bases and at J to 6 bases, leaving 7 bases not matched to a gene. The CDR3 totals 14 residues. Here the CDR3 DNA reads TGTGCCAGCAGCACCGGACAGGGGGGAGTCGAGCAGTACTTC. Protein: CASSTGQGGVEQYF.

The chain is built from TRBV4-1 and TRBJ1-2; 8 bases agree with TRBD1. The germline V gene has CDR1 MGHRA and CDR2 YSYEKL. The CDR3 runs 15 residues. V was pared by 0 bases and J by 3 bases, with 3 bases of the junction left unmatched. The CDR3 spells CASSQEDRVDYGYTF. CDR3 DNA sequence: TGCGCCAGCAGCCAAGAGGACAGGGTGGACTATGGCTACACCTTC.

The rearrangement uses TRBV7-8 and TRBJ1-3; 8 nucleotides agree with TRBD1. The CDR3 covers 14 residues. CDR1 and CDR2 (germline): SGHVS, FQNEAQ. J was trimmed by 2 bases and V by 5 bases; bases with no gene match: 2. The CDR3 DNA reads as TGTGCCAGCAGCCCGGACAGGGCTGGAAACACCATATATTTT. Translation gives CASSPDRAGNTIYF.

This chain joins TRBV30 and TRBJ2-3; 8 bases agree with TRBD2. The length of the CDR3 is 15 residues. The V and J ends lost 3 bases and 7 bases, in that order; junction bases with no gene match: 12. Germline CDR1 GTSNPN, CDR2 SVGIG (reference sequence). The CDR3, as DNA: TGTGCCTGGAGGGGGGGAGCGGGGGCCGCTAATACGCAGTATTTT. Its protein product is CAWRGGAGAANTQYF.

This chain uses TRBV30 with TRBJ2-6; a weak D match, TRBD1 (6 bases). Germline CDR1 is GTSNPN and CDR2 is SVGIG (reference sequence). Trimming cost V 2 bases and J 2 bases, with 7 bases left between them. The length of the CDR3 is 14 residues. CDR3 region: CAWSKGAGANVLTF. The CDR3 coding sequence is TGTGCCTGGAGTAAGGGGGCTGGGGCCAACGTCCTGACTTTC.

The DNA for the CDR3 is TGTGCCAGCAGCTCTTTGGCCCTCAAGGCCACTGAAGCTTTCTTT. Residues: CASSSLALKATEAFF. J is TRBJ1-1 and V is TRBV2; D gene unclear. CDR3 size: 15 residues. Germline V gene lookup returns CDR1 SNHLY and CDR2 FYNNEI. The V end lost 6 bases, the J end lost 4 bases, and 18 bases lay between the germline ends.

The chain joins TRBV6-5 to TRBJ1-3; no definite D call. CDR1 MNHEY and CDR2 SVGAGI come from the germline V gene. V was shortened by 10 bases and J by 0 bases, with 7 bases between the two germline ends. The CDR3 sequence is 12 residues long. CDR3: CATRSSGNTIYF. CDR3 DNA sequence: TGTGCCACCAGGAGCTCTGGAAACACCATATATTTT.

CDR3 region: CASARLATDTQYF. CDR3 nucleotides: TGTGCCAGCGCGAGACTAGCCACAGATACGCAGTATTTT. The chain carries TRBV27 and TRBJ2-3, with 7 bases identical to TRBD2. This CDR3 contains 13 residues. The junction had 4 bases not matched to a gene; V was cut back by 8 bases and J by 2 bases. Looked up from germline, CDR1 is MNHEY and CDR2 is SMNVEV (reference sequence).

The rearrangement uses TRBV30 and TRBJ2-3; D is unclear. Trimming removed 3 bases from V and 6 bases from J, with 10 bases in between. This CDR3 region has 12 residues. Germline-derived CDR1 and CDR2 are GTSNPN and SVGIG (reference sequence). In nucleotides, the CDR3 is TGTGCCTGGAGCCGGCCCGTGGATACGCAGTATTTT. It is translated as CAWSRPVDTQYF.

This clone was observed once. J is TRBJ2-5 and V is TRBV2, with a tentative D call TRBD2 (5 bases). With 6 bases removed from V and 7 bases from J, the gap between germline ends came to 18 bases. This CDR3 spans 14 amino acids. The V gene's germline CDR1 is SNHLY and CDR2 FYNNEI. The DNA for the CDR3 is TGTGCCAGCAGAGAGATGGACCCACGGGGGACCCAGTACTTC. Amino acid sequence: CASREMDPRGTQYF.

CDR3: CSVAGQGGNIQYF. The CDR3 nucleotides are TGCAGCGTTGCTGGTCAGGGTGGAAACATTCAGTACTTC. The V gene is TRBV29-1, the J gene TRBJ2-4, with a weak D call TRBD1 (5 bases). Germline CDR1 SQVTM, CDR2 ANQGSEA. This CDR3 has 13 amino acids. V was cut by 4 bases and J by 6 bases, with 13 bases left in between.

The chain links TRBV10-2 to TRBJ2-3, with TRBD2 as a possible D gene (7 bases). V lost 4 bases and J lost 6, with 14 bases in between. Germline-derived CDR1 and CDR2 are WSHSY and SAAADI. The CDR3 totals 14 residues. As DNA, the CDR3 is TGCGCCAGCAGTGGTTCGGGGGGCTTGGATACGCAGTATTTT. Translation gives CASSGSGGLDTQYF.

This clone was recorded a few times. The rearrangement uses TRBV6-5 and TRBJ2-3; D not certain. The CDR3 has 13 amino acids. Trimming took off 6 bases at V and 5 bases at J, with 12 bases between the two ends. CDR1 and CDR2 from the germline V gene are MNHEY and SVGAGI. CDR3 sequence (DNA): TGTGCCAGCAGATCTCCCACTGGAGATACGCAGTATTTT. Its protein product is CASRSPTGDTQYF.

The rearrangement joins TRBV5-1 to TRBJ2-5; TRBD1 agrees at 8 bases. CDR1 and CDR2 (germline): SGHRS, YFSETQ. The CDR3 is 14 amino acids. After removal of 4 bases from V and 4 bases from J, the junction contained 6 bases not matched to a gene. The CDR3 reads CASSPDRVTETQYF. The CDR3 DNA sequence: TGCGCCAGCAGCCCGGACAGGGTAACAGAGACCCAGTACTTC.

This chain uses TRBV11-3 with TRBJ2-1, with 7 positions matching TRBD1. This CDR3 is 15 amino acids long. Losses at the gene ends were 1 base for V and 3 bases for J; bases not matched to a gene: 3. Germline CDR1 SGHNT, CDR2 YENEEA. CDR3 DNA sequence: TGTGCCAGCAGCTTAGGACAGGGATACTACAATGAGCAGTTCTTC. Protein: CASSLGQGYYNEQFF. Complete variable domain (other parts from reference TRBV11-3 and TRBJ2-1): EAGVVQSPRYKIIEKKQPVAFWCNPISGHNTLYWYLQNLGQGPELLIRYENEEAVDDSQLPKDRFSAERLKGVDSTLKIQPAELGDSAVYLCASSLGQGYYNEQFFGPGTRLTVL.

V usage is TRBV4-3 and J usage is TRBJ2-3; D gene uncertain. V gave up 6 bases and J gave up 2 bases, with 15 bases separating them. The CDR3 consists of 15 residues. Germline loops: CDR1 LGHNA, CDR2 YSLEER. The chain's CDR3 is CASRATLGPTDTQYF. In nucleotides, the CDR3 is TGCGCCAGCAGGGCAACTCTGGGTCCCACAGATACGCAGTATTTT.

CDR3 coding DNA: TGTGCCAGCAGTTATCATATCTACGAGCAGTACTTC. This encodes CASSYHIYEQYF. The J gene is TRBJ2-7, the V gene TRBV6-5; D gene uncertain. V was clipped by 3 bases and J by 3 bases, with 6 bases between them. Germline V lookup: CDR1 MNHEY, CDR2 SVGAGI. The length of the CDR3 is 12 residues.